These 26 T cell receptor beta chains share one sample of origin, sequenced in a study of neurological immune-mediated disorders (dated by TCRdb to between 2018 and 2021). Libraries were made using 5' RACE. The sequencer listed for this sample is Illumina HiSeq 2500. Using fastp at Q25 and MiXCR, TCRdb reprocessed the public reads and kept productive beta chains. Under each unique CDR3 protein, matching rows form one entry showing the most common genes and DNA. Here the sample has roughly 48,000 distinct CDR3 sequences; about 25% occur a single time. Approximately 23% of the sample is in the top ten clones. Specimen: PBMCs. These receptors originate from an older woman in good health.

Many counts were recorded for this clonotype. The rearrangement joins TRBV4-3 to TRBJ1-5; 7 positions match TRBD1. This CDR3 has 19 amino acids. The V gene end was trimmed by 0 bases and the J gene end by 0 bases; junction bases not matched to a gene: 11. Germline assignment: CDR1 LGHNA and CDR2 YSLEER. CDR3 nucleotide sequence: TGCGCCAGCAGCCAAGATCTGAGACAGGGATTATATAGCAATCAGCCCCAGCATTTT. Protein: CASSQDLRQGLYSNQPQHF.

This clonotype was detected many times. The chain combines TRBV4-1 with TRBJ2-5, with D maybe TRBD1 (5 bases). The CDR3 totals 16 residues. Germline V gene sequence: CDR1 MGHRA, CDR2 YSYEKL. V lost 0 bases and J lost 4, with 15 bases in between. In nucleotides, the CDR3 is TGCGCCAGCAGCCAAGATCCAGGGATGCAGGGAGAGACCCAGTACTTC. Its protein product is CASSQDPGMQGETQYF.

On this clonotype itself: A read error may explain this, as a much larger clone is one base away. In DNA, the CDR3 is TGTGCCAGCGGCTTAAGGACAGGGGGGCGCAATGAGCAGTTCTTC. Its protein product is CASGLRTGGRNEQFF. The chain combines TRBV7-3 with TRBJ2-1; TRBD1 matches at 10 bases. The CDR3 is 15 amino acids. From germline, CDR1 is SGHTA and CDR2 FQGTGA.

This clonotype was recorded many times. The chain is built from TRBV20-1 and TRBJ2-1; 8 bases agree with TRBD2. With V trimmed by 6 bases and J by 0 bases, 16 bases remained unmatched. CDR1 is DFQATT, CDR2 SNEGSKA, per germline (reference sequence). This CDR3 has 18 residues. CDR3: CSAPLISPREGSYNEQFF. CDR3 in DNA: TGCAGTGCCCCGCTAATATCCCCCCGGGAGGGCTCCTACAATGAGCAGTTCTTC.

Ten or more counts support this clonotype. V is TRBV25-1 and J is TRBJ1-1; possibly TRBD1 for D (5 bases). Trimming removed 3 bases at V and 1 base at J, with 9 bases between. This CDR3 comprises 14 residues. Germline-derived CDR1 and CDR2 are MGHDK and SYGVNS. The CDR3: CASSEGGGNTEAFF. The CDR3 coding sequence is TGTGCCAGCAGTGAGGGGGGGGGGAACACTGAAGCTTTCTTT.

The rearrangement uses TRBV5-4 and TRBJ2-1; a weak D match, TRBD1 (5 bases). Germline V CDR1 and CDR2: SGHNT, YYREEE (reference sequence). The CDR3 sequence is 14 residues long. The germline V and J ends were trimmed by 0 bases and 7 bases, with 11 bases remaining between them. Written as DNA, the CDR3 is TGTGCCAGCAGCTTGGGTCTCCCAGGGAATGAGCAGTTCTTC. Translated: CASSLGLPGNEQFF.

This clonotype came up many times. This chain joins TRBV20-1 and TRBJ1-1, with D perhaps TRBD1 (5 bases). CDR1 DFQATT and CDR2 SNEGSKA come from the germline V gene (reference sequence). Trimming removed 0 bases from V and 4 bases from J, with 12 bases in between. The CDR3 has 14 residues. The CDR3 loop reads CSARDQGRFTEAFF. DNA of the CDR3: TGCAGTGCTAGAGATCAGGGTAGGTTCACTGAAGCTTTCTTT.

This clonotype has a count of ten or more. The rearrangement joins TRBV7-2 to TRBJ2-3; no firm D call. This CDR3 contains 14 residues. Germline V gene sequence: CDR1 SGHTA, CDR2 FQGNSA. Trimming shortened V by 4 bases and J by 6 bases, and 14 bases separated the two germline ends. CDR3 sequence reads: CASSSRALGDTQYF. The CDR3 DNA reads TGTGCCAGCAGCTCCCGGGCCCTTGGGGATACGCAGTATTTT.

This chain joins TRBV5-5 and TRBJ2-7; D is unresolved. The CDR3 sequence is 13 residues long. CDR1 is SGHKS and CDR2 is YYEKEE in the germline V gene (reference sequence). V was trimmed by 2 bases and J by 2 bases, leaving 8 bases between them. The CDR3 sequence: CASSFSAPYEQYV. The CDR3 nucleotides read TGTGCCAGCAGCTTCTCCGCCCCCTACGAGCAGTACGTC.

The sample holds many counts of this clonotype. The chain uses TRBV2 and TRBJ2-7; the match to TRBD1 covers 7 bases. Germline CDR1 reads SNHLY; CDR2 reads FYNNEI. This CDR3 contains 13 residues. Trimming at V came to 10 bases and at J to 4 bases, leaving 10 bases not matched to a gene. For the CDR3, the DNA is TGTGCCACCGTGACAGGGATTAAGTACGAGCAGTACTTC. It translates to CATVTGIKYEQYF. Combining the CDR3 with reference TRBV2 and TRBJ2-7 gives the whole variable domain EPEVTQTPSHQVTQMGQEVILRCVPISNHLYFYWYRQILGQKVEFLVSFYNNEISEKSEIFDDQFSVERPDGSNFTLKIRSTKLEDSAMYFCATVTGIKYEQYFGPGTRLTVT.

This clonotype was recorded a few times. The V gene is TRBV14, the J gene TRBJ2-3; the match to TRBD2 covers 7 bases. The germline V gene has CDR1 SGHDN and CDR2 FVKESK. This CDR3 comprises 14 residues. J gave up 1 base and V 4 bases, and 2 bases lay outside the gene matches. The CDR3 reads CASSLAGGTDTQYF. The DNA for the CDR3 is TGTGCCAGCAGCCTCGCGGGAGGCACAGATACGCAGTATTTT.

This clonotype has only a few counts. This chain uses TRBV6-5 with TRBJ1-3, with D maybe TRBD1 (5 bases). This CDR3 comprises 14 residues. CDR1 MNHEY and CDR2 SVGAGI come from the germline V gene. V dropped 2 bases and J dropped 0 bases, with 5 bases sitting between them. CDR3 sequence: CASSYDSSGNTIYF. In DNA, the CDR3 is TGTGCCAGCAGTTACGACAGCTCTGGAAACACCATATATTTT.

This clonotype was detected ten times or more. This chain connects TRBV7-2 to TRBJ2-1; TRBD2 aligns across 9 bases. The CDR3 has 15 residues. V dropped 4 bases and J dropped 6; count of bases not matched to a gene: 7. Germline V lookup: CDR1 SGHTA, CDR2 FQGNSA. The CDR3 reads CASSYYSGRGNEQFF. CDR3 bases: TGTGCCAGCAGCTATTATAGCGGGAGAGGCAATGAGCAGTTCTTC.

There are many counts of this clonotype. The V gene is TRBV28, the J gene TRBJ2-7; D is uncertain. Trimming removed 6 bases from V and 5 bases from J, with 11 bases in between. Germline-derived CDR1 and CDR2 are MDHEN and SYDVKM. CDR3 size: 12 residues. CDR3 nucleotides: TGTGCCAGCAGCCTAGTTGGGCACGAGCAGTACTTC. Amino acids: CASSLVGHEQYF.

This clonotype was found many times. The chain uses TRBV5-5 and TRBJ2-3; no clear D. CDR1 and CDR2 (germline): SGHKS, YYEKEE (reference sequence). Trimming took 0 bases from V and 5 from J, leaving 10 bases between them. The CDR3 runs 14 residues. The CDR3, as DNA: TGTGCCAGCAGCTTGGCCCCTTCTCGAGATACGCAGTATTTT. Amino acids: CASSLAPSRDTQYF.

This clonotype came up many times. This chain uses TRBV5-1 with TRBJ2-5, with 8 positions matching TRBD2. V lost 4 bases, J lost 2 bases, and 7 bases stayed unmatched. Germline CDR1 reads SGHRS; CDR2 reads YFSETQ. The CDR3 runs to 15 residues. CDR3 region: CASSVGLAVQETQYF. CDR3 bases: TGCGCCAGCAGCGTAGGACTAGCCGTACAAGAGACCCAGTACTTC.

This clonotype was found many times. The V gene is TRBV10-3, the J gene TRBJ1-1; D unclear. Trimming pared 5 bases from V and 1 base from J, leaving 5 bases between. The CDR3 has 12 residues. CDR1 ENHRY and CDR2 SYGVKD come from the germline V gene. The CDR3 loop reads CAISTRNTEAFF. The CDR3 DNA is TGTGCCATCAGTACTCGGAACACTGAAGCTTTCTTT.

The gene calls are TRBV14 and TRBJ1-1; tentatively, D is TRBD1 (5 bases). The CDR3 loop spans 16 amino acids. Trimming stripped 0 bases from V and 6 bases from J, with 17 bases between. Germline CDR1 reads SGHDN; CDR2 reads FVKESK. The CDR3 DNA reads TGTGCCAGCAGCCAAGAATTACTTCAGGGCAGCGCTGAAGCTTTCTTT. Amino acids: CASSQELLQGSAEAFF.

This clonotype was detected many times. The rearrangement uses TRBV5-1 and TRBJ1-2, with D possibly being TRBD1 (5 bases). V dropped 1 base and J dropped 7 bases, with 8 bases sitting between them. The CDR3 covers 12 residues. Germline CDR1 is SGHRS and CDR2 is YFSETQ. The CDR3, as DNA: TGCGCCAGCAGCTTGTCGGGGGGTGGCTACACCTTC. This gives the protein CASSLSGGGYTF.

This clonotype has at least ten counts. The chain joins TRBV5-1 to TRBJ2-3; D unresolved. Trimming removed 4 bases at V and 4 bases at J, with 16 bases between. The CDR3 is 15 amino acids. Germline V lookup: CDR1 SGHRS, CDR2 YFSETQ. The CDR3 region has the DNA TGCGCCAGCAGCCCTACACCCCCCCCACCAGATACGCAGTATTTT. This translates into CASSPTPPPPDTQYF.

This clonotype appeared many times. This may be a read error, as it is one base from a much larger clone. The chain uses TRBV5-1 and TRBJ2-7; TRBD1 aligns across 7 bases. The V gene's germline CDR1 is SGHRS and CDR2 YFSETQ. V lost 2 bases, J lost 5 bases, and 7 bases stayed unmatched. CDR3 length: 14 residues. The CDR3 DNA reads TGCGCCAGCAGCTTAGGAGGACAGGACCACGAGCAGTACTTC. This encodes CASSLGGQDHEQYF. The entire variable domain, with the rest obtained from reference TRBV5-1 and TRBJ2-7, is as follows: KAGVTQTPRYLIKTRGQQVTLSCSPISGHRSVSWYQQTPGQGLQFLFEYFSETQRNKGNFPGRFSGRQFSNSRSEMNVSTLELGDSALYLCASSLGGQDHEQYFGPGTRLTVT.

This chain joins TRBV7-6 and TRBJ2-1; 8 bases map to TRBD1. CDR3 length: 17 amino acids. With V trimmed by 4 bases and J by 6 bases, 14 bases remained unmatched. The germline V gene encodes CDR1 SGHVS and CDR2 FNYEAQ. The CDR3 reads CASSSSTGTGNPNEQFF. CDR3 in DNA: TGTGCCAGCAGCTCCTCAACCGGGACAGGAAATCCCAATGAGCAGTTCTTC.

The rearrangement uses TRBV7-8 and TRBJ2-1; 8 nucleotides agree with TRBD2. This CDR3 is 16 amino acids long. CDR1 is SGHVS and CDR2 is FQNEAQ in the germline V gene. The J segment lost 2 bases and the V segment lost 5 bases, leaving 8 bases of the junction unmatched. The chain's CDR3 is CASSPRGGATYNEQFF. CDR3 nucleotide sequence: TGTGCCAGCAGCCCCCGGGGGGGCGCCACCTACAATGAGCAGTTCTTC.

The sample holds many counts of this clonotype. The chain recombines TRBV12-3 or TRBV12-4 with TRBJ2-1, with 9 bases that match TRBD1. CDR3 length: 15 amino acids. The V gene end was trimmed by 7 bases and the J gene end by 6 bases; junction bases not matched to a gene: 10. The CDR3 sequence: CASTPGTGFSNEQFF. The CDR3 nucleotides are TGTGCCAGCACCCCCGGGACAGGGTTCTCCAATGAGCAGTTCTTC.

This clonotype has ten or more counts. The CDR3 coding sequence is TGCGCCAGCAGCTTGGGACTAGCGGGCCTCACAGATACGCAGTATTTT. Its protein is CASSLGLAGLTDTQYF. V gene TRBV5-1 combines with J gene TRBJ2-3, with 10 nucleotides matching TRBD2. CDR3 length equals 16 residues. The V gene's germline CDR1 is SGHRS and CDR2 YFSETQ. After removal of 0 bases from V and 2 bases from J, the junction contained 3 bases not matched to a gene.

This clonotype was found many times. This chain uses TRBV5-1 with TRBJ2-7; possible D gene TRBD2, 5 bases. CDR3 length: 15 amino acids. Trimming cost V 0 bases and J 2 bases, with 12 bases left between them. CDR1 is SGHRS, CDR2 YFSETQ, per germline. CDR3 sequence (DNA): TGCGCCAGCAGCTTGGATGTGACTACAACCTACGAGCAGTACTTC. It yields the protein CASSLDVTTTYEQYF.